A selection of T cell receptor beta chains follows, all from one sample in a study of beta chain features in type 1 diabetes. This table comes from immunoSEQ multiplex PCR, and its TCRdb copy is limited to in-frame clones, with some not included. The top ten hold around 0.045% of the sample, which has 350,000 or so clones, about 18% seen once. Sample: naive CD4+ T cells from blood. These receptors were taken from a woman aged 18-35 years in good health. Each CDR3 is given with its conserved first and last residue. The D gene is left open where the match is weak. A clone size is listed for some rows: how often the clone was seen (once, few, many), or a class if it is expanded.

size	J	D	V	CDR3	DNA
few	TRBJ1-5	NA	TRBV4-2	CASSQDPGSPNQPQHF	TGTGCCAGCAGCCAAGATCCGGGGTCCCCCAATCAGCCCCAGCATTTT
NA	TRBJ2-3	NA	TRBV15	CATSRDPSRARDAQYF	TGTGCCACCAGCAGAGACCCGTCCAGGGCCCGAGATGCGCAGTATTTT
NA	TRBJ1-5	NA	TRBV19	CATKEGNQPQHF	TGTGCCACGAAAGAGGGCAATCAGCCCCAGCATTTT
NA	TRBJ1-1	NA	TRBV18	CASSPPLGIGNTEAFF	TGTGCCAGCTCACCACCATTGGGCATCGGGAACACTGAAGCTTTCTTT
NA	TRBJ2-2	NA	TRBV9	CASTSLTAGPYGSGELFF	TGTGCCAGCACCTCCCTAACGGCAGGCCCGTATGGGTCCGGGGAGCTGTTTTTT
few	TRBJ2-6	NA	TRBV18	CASSSGTIKSGANVLTF	TGTGCCAGCTCATCCGGGACAATTAAATCTGGGGCCAACGTCCTGACTTTC
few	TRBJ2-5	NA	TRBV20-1	CSAGYQETQYF	TGCAGTGCTGGCTACCAAGAGACCCAGTACTTC
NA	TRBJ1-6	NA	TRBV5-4	CASSLPHFQGQSPLHF	TGTGCCAGCAGCTTGCCCCATTTCCAGGGGCAATCACCCCTCCACTTT
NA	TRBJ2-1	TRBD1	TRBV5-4	CASSLAGGRNEQFF	TGTGCCAGCAGCTTGGCAGGGGGAAGAAATGAGCAGTTCTTC
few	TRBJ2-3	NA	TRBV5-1	CASSLNPGGDTQYF	TGCGCCAGCAGCTTGAATCCGGGCGGGGATACGCAGTATTTT
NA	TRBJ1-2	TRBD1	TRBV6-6	CASSYTRGDYGYTF	TGTGCCAGCAGTTACACCAGGGGGGACTATGGCTACACCTTC
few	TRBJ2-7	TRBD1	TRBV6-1	CASSESDRGHDEQYF	TGTGCCAGCAGTGAGTCGGACAGGGGGCACGACGAGCAGTACTTC
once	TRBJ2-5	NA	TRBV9	CASARENGKTQYF	TGTGCCAGCGCCCGGGAGAACGGGAAGACCCAGTACTTC
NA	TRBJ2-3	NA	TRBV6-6	CASGSPADTDTQYF	TGTGCCAGCGGGAGTCCCGCGGACACAGATACGCAGTATTTT
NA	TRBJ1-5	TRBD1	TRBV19	CASRIQGTQPQHF	TGTGCCAGTAGAATACAGGGGACTCAGCCCCAGCATTTT
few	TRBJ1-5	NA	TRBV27	CASSPKTDSYQPQHF	TGTGCCAGCAGCCCTAAAACGGACAGTTATCAGCCCCAGCATTTT
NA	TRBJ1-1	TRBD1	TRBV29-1	CSVGTGLNTEAFF	TGCAGCGTTGGGACAGGGTTGAACACTGAAGCTTTCTTT
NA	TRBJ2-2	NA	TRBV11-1	CASSYGSGTNTGELFF	TGTGCCAGCAGCTACGGGAGCGGAACGAACACCGGGGAGCTGTTTTTT
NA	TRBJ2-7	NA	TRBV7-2	CASSLNGEQYF	TGTGCCAGCAGCTTAAACGGTGAGCAGTACTTC
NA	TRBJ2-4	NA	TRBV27	CASSSAGAPKNIQYF	TGTGCCAGCAGTTCCGCAGGGGCCCCCAAAAACATTCAGTACTTC
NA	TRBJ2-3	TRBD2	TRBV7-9	CASSLEGGSTDTQYF	TGTGCCAGCAGCTTAGAGGGAGGGAGCACAGATACGCAGTATTTT
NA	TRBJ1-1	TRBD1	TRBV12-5	CASGLLRQGSAFF	TGTGCTAGTGGTTTGCTCCGACAGGGTAGCGCTTTCTTT
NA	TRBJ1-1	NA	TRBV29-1	CSAVGQLNTEAFF	TGCAGCGCGGTAGGACAGTTGAACACTGAAGCTTTCTTT